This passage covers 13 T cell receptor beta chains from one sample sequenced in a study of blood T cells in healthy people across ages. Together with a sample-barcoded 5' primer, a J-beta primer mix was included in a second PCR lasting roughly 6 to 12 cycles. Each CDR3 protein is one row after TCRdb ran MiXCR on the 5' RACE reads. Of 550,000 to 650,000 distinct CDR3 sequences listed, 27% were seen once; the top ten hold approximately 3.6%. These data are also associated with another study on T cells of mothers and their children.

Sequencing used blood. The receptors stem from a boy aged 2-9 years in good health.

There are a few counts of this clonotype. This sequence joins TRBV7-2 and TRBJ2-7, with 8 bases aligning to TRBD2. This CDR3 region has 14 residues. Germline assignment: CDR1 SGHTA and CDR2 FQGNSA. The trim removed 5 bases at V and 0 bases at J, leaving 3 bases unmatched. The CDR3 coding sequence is TGTGCCAGCAGCATTAGCGGGATCTCCTACGAGCAGTACTTC. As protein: CASSISGISYEQYF.

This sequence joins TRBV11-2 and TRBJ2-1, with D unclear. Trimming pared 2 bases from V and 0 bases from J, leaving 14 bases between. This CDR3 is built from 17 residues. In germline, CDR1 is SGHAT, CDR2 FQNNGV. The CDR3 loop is CASSLRVAVSSYNEQFF. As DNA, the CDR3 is TGTGCCAGCAGCTTAAGGGTGGCGGTGAGCTCCTACAATGAGCAGTTCTTC.

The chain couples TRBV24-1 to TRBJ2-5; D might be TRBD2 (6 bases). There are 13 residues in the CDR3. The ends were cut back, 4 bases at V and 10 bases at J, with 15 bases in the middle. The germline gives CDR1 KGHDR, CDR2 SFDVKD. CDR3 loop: CATSDRNLGGQYF. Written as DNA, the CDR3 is TGTGCCACCAGTGACCGGAACCTGGGGGGCCAGTACTTC.

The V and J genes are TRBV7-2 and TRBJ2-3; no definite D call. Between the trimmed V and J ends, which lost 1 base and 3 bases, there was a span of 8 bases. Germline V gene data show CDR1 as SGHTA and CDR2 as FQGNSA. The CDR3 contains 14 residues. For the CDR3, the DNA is TGTGCCAGCAGCTTAGAGGTTGGGACAGATACGCAGTATTTT. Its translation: CASSLEVGTDTQYF.

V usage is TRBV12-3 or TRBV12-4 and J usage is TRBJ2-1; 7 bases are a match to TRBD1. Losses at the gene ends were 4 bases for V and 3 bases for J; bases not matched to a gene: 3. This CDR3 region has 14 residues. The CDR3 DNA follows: TGTGCCAGCAGTTCACAGGGGTTCTACAATGAGCAGTTCTTC. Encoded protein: CASSSQGFYNEQFF.

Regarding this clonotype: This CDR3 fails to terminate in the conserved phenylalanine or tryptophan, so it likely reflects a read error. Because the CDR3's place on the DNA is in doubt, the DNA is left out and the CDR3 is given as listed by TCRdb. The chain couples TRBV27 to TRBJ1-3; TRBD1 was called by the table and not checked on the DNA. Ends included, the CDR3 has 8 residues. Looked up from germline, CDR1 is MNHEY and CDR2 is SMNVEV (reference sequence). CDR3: CASSKRPP.

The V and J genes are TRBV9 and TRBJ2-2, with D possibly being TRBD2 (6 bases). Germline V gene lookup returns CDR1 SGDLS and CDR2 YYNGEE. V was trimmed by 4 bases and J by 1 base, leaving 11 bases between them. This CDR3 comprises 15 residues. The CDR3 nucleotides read TGTGCCAGCAGCTCAGGAGGGATGAACACCGGGGAGCTGTTTTTT. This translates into CASSSGGMNTGELFF.

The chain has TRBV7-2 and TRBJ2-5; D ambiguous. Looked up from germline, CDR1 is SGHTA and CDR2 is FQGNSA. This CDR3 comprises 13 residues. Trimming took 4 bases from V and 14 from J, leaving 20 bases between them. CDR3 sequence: CASSSESTWASYF. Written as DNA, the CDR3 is TGTGCCAGCAGCTCCGAATCGACATGGGCGTCATACTTC.

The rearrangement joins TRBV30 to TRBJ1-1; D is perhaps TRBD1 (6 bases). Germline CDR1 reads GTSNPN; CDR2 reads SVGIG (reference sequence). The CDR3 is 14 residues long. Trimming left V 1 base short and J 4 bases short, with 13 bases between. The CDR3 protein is CAWSGRTAGTEAFF. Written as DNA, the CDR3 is TGTGCCTGGAGTGGGAGGACAGCGGGCACTGAAGCTTTCTTT.

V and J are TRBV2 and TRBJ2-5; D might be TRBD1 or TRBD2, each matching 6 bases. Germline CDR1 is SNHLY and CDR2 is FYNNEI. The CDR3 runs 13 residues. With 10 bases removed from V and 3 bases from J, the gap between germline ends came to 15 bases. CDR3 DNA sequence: TGTGCCACTCGGAGGGGGAGAGAAGAGACCCAGTACTTC. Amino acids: CATRRGREETQYF.

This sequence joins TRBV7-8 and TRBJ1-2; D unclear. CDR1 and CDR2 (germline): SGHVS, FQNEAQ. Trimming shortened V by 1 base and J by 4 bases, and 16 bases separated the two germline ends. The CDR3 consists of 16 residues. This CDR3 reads CASSLGPGGMAYGYTF. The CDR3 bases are TGTGCCAGCAGCTTAGGCCCCGGTGGTATGGCCTATGGCTACACCTTC.

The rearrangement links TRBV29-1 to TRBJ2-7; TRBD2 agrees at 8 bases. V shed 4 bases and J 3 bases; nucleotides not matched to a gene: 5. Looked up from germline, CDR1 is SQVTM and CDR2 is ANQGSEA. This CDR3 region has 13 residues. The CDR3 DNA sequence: TGCAGCGTTGGCGGCGGGAGGAACTACGAGCAGTACTTC. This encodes CSVGGGRNYEQYF.

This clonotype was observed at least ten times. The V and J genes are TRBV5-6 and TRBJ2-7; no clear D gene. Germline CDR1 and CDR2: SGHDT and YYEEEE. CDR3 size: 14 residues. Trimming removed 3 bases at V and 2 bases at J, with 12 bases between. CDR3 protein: CASSSETSPYEQYF. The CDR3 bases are TGTGCCAGCAGCTCGGAGACCTCCCCCTACGAGCAGTACTTC.